Below are 21 T cell receptor beta chains sequenced from a single sample in a study of blood T cells in healthy people across ages (dated by TCRdb to about 2015). Library method: 5' RACE. These reads were obtained on an Illumina HiSeq 2500. A second PCR of roughly 7 to 11 cycles was performed with a sample-barcoded 5' primer and a J-beta primer mix. The public reads were quality trimmed at Q25 with fastp and then assembled into clones with MiXCR by TCRdb, keeping productive beta chains. When rows share a CDR3 protein, they turn into one entry using the most common DNA and genes. A total of around 1.7 million distinct CDR3 sequences appear in this sample, over 25% of them only once. The ten most abundant clones make up roughly 8.2% of the sample. The sequenced sample was blood. The source is a young woman in good health.

This clonotype was detected a few times. V is TRBV6-1 and J is TRBJ2-6, with D unclear. CDR3 size: 18 residues. V was pared by 6 bases and J by 0 bases, with 18 bases between. CDR1 is MNHNS, CDR2 SASEGT, per germline. CDR3 in amino acids: CASSRLSTPYSGANVLTF. As DNA, the CDR3 is TGTGCCAGCAGCCGACTCTCTACACCATACTCTGGGGCCAACGTCCTGACTTTC.

This clonotype was observed a few times. The chain carries TRBV6-1 and TRBJ2-6; the D is unclear. V was pared by 3 bases and J by 0 bases, with 6 bases between. This CDR3 is built from 15 residues. The V gene's germline CDR1 is MNHNS and CDR2 SASEGT. The CDR3 bases are TGTGCCAGCAGTGAGTTCGTCTCTGGGGCCAACGTCCTGACTTTC. Translated, it gives CASSEFVSGANVLTF.

J is TRBJ2-1 and V is TRBV7-9; 10 positions match TRBD2. The germline gives CDR1 SEHNR, CDR2 FQNEAQ (reference sequence). J lost 12 bases, V lost 5 bases, and 7 bases had no gene match. This CDR3 region has 13 residues. CDR3 DNA sequence: TGTGCCAGCAGCCCGGGACTAGCGAGTGGGCAGTTCTTC. This translates into CASSPGLASGQFF.

Note on this clonotype: This may be a read error, as it is one base from a much larger clone. The chain employs TRBV29-1 and TRBJ2-1; 8 nucleotides agree with TRBD2. Germline V gene sequence: CDR1 SQVTM, CDR2 ANQGSEA. This CDR3 is built from 15 residues. DNA for the CDR3: TGCCCCGTCGTATCCAGCGGGAGTACCCACACTGAGCAGTTCTTC. Translation: CPVVSSGSTHTEQFF.

The V call is TRBV5-1, the J call TRBJ2-1; 13 bases match TRBD2. The CDR3 length is 17 residues. The V and J ends lost 1 base and 1 base, in that order; junction bases with no gene match: 2. CDR1 and CDR2 (germline): SGHRS, YFSETQ. CDR3 amino acids: CASSLTTSGGSYNEQFF. CDR3 DNA sequence: TGCGCCAGCAGCTTGACGACTAGCGGGGGGTCCTACAATGAGCAGTTCTTC.

About this clonotype itself: A much bigger clone sits one base away, suggesting this may be a read error. The genes are TRBV18 and TRBJ2-1, with 16 bases fitting TRBD2. This CDR3 comprises 18 residues. The germline V gene has CDR1 KGHSH and CDR2 LQKENI. Here the CDR3 DNA reads TGTGCCAGCTCATCACCAGGGACTAGCGGGAGGGCCCTCAATGAGCAGTTCTTC. It encodes CASSSPGTSGRALNEQFF. The complete variable domain, with remaining parts taken from reference TRBV18 and TRBJ2-1, reads NAGVMQNPRHLVRRRGQEARLRCSPMKGHSHVYWYRQLPEEGLKFMVYLQKENIIDESGMPKERFSAEFPKEGPSILRIQQVVRGDSAAYFCASSSPGTSGRALNEQFFGPGTRLTVL.

V is TRBV12-3 or TRBV12-4 and J is TRBJ2-5; D assignment may be TRBD1 or TRBD2 (5 bases each). V was shortened by 10 bases and J by 4 bases, with 16 bases between the two germline ends. The length of the CDR3 is 13 residues. The CDR3 DNA is TGTGCCAACGGGACCCTGCTCGGAGAGACCCAGTACTTC. Its translation is CANGTLLGETQYF.

On this clonotype itself: The CDR3 carries no conserved terminal phenylalanine or tryptophan, so it likely arises from a read error. No DNA is shown, since the ends of the CDR3 on it are uncertain; the CDR3 is the one TCRdb lists. The chain links TRBV15 to TRBJ2-5. In germline, CDR1 is LNHNV, CDR2 YYDKDF (reference sequence). Termini included, the CDR3 measures 14 amino acids. CDR3 amino acids: CATSRALEGYTFGS.

Many counts were recorded for this clonotype. This chain connects TRBV20-1 to TRBJ2-7, with no clear D. Germline loops: CDR1 DFQATT, CDR2 SNEGSKA (reference sequence). V lost 4 bases and J lost 4, with 14 bases in between. The CDR3 totals 13 residues. The chain's CDR3 is CSAISQAQYEQYF. The CDR3 DNA reads TGCAGTGCTATTTCACAAGCCCAATACGAGCAGTACTTC.

This chain connects TRBV7-2 to TRBJ2-1; TRBD2 matches at 8 bases. The germline gives CDR1 SGHTA, CDR2 FQGNSA. V shed 2 bases and J 6 bases; nucleotides not matched to a gene: 6. CDR3 length: 15 residues. CDR3 in DNA: TGTGCCAGCAGCTTATTCGTCGGGAGGGCCAATGAGCAGTTCTTC. It is translated as CASSLFVGRANEQFF.

This clonotype has ten or more counts. The rearrangement uses TRBV20-1 and TRBJ2-7; 11 bases are shared with TRBD2. J was trimmed by 4 bases and V by 2 bases; bases with no gene match: 4. The CDR3 consists of 14 residues. The germline V gene has CDR1 DFQATT and CDR2 SNEGSKA (reference sequence). The CDR3 region has the DNA TGCAGTGCTAGAATATCTAGCGGGAGGTACGAGCAGTACTTC. It codes for CSARISSGRYEQYF.

The chain has TRBV7-8 and TRBJ1-4, with unresolved D. Between the trimmed V and J ends, which lost 6 bases and 8 bases, there was a span of 13 bases. The CDR3 has 13 residues. Germline CDR1 and CDR2: SGHVS and FQNEAQ. The CDR3 loop is CASSSDHTEKLFF. For the CDR3, the DNA is TGTGCCAGCAGTTCTGACCATACGGAAAAACTGTTTTTT.

This clonotype was detected once. V is TRBV9 and J is TRBJ1-6; D call uncertain. Between the trimmed V and J ends, which lost 2 bases and 10 bases, there was a span of 16 bases. The CDR3 is made up of 15 amino acids. Germline lookup yields CDR1 SGDLS and CDR2 YYNGEE. The CDR3 region has the DNA TGTGCCAGCAGCGTCGGTCCGATCAGCGAATCACCCCTCCACTTT. The encoded protein is CASSVGPISESPLHF.

This clonotype has a handful of counts. The V call is TRBV5-1, the J call TRBJ2-1; 14 bases match TRBD2. The ends lost 4 bases at V and 0 bases at J; junction bases unmatched: 15. Germline CDR1 SGHRS, CDR2 YFSETQ. The CDR3 extends over 21 amino acids. The CDR3 bases are TGCGCCAGCAGCCGGGGACTAGCGGGGGCCGGGGCCATTCTCTCCTACAATGAGCAGTTCTTC. This encodes CASSRGLAGAGAILSYNEQFF.

This chain uses TRBV30 with TRBJ2-7, with TRBD1 matching over 7 bases. The CDR3 is 13 amino acids. Germline lookup yields CDR1 GTSNPN and CDR2 SVGIG (reference sequence). Unmatched junction bases numbered 5, after V lost 4 bases and J lost 2 bases. CDR3 DNA: TGTGCCTGGACTCTCGGGACAGCCTACGAGCAGTACTTC. This gives the protein CAWTLGTAYEQYF.

This clonotype was recorded at least ten times. The V call is TRBV7-9, the J call TRBJ2-7; D is unclear. The CDR3 is 14 amino acids. Trimming took off 1 base at V and 2 bases at J, with 9 bases between the two ends. Germline values: CDR1 SEHNR, CDR2 FQNEAQ (reference sequence). CDR3 DNA: TGTGCCAGCAGCTTAGTTTCCACCACCTACGAGCAGTACTTC. Protein: CASSLVSTTYEQYF.

The CDR3 DNA reads as TGCGCCAGCAGCTTGGACCGGGAGGGGGGCAATGAGCAGTTCTTC. This codes for CASSLDREGGNEQFF. The chain couples TRBV5-1 to TRBJ2-1; 8 bases agree with TRBD2. CDR1 SGHRS and CDR2 YFSETQ come from the germline V gene. CDR3 length: 15 amino acids. With V trimmed by 0 bases and J by 6 bases, 5 bases remained unmatched.

The chain recombines TRBV11-2 with TRBJ2-7, with D possibly TRBD1 on 5 matching bases. This CDR3 spans 18 amino acids. Trimming cost V 3 bases and J 1 base, with 22 bases left between them. The germline V gene encodes CDR1 SGHAT and CDR2 FQNNGV. The DNA for the CDR3 is TGTGCCAGCAGCTTTGCTACGGGCCAGGGTGAAGGATCCTACGAGCAGTACTTC. Amino acids: CASSFATGQGEGSYEQYF.

V gene TRBV10-1 combines with J gene TRBJ2-3; D is unclear. The CDR3 is made up of 15 amino acids. The V and J ends lost 0 bases and 0 bases respectively, with 7 bases between them. Germline assignment: CDR1 WNHNN and CDR2 SYGVQD (reference sequence). The CDR3 sequence: CASSESTLSTDTQYF. The DNA of the CDR3 is TGCGCCAGCAGTGAGTCGACCCTAAGCACAGATACGCAGTATTTT.

This clonotype was recorded many times. The chain carries TRBV7-9 and TRBJ2-7; perhaps TRBD1 as D (7 bases). The germline V and J ends were trimmed by 2 bases and 0 bases, with 11 bases remaining between them. The V gene's germline CDR1 is SEHNR and CDR2 FQNEAQ (reference sequence). The CDR3 runs 15 residues. The chain's CDR3 is CASSLPQGGSYEQYF. The CDR3 bases are TGTGCCAGCAGCTTACCCCAGGGGGGCTCCTACGAGCAGTACTTC.

This clonotype turned up a few times. The genes are TRBV7-9 and TRBJ1-1; no clear D gene. V was cut by 1 base and J by 2 bases, with 14 bases left in between. The CDR3 is 16 residues long. CDR1 and CDR2 from the germline V gene are SEHNR and FQNEAQ (reference sequence). The CDR3 DNA reads as TGTGCCAGCAGCTTAGAGGGCATAGTTGGTAACACTGAAGCTTTCTTT. It codes for CASSLEGIVGNTEAFF.